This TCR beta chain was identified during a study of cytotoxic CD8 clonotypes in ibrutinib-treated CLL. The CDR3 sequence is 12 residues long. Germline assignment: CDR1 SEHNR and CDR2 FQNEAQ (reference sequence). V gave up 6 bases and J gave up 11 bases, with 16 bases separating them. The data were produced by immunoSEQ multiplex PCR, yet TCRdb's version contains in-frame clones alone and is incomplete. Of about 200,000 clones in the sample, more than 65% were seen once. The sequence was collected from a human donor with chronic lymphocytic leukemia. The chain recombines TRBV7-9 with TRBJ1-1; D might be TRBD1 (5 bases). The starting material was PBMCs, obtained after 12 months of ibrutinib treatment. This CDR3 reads CASRNEGIWAFF. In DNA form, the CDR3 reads TGTGCCAGCAGAAACGAGGGGATCTGGGCTTTCTTT.